Presented here are 27 T cell receptor beta chains from one specimen sequenced in a study of shared T cell receptors in the human thymus. Using immunoSEQ multiplex PCR, the repertoire was profiled, and TCRdb retains in-frame clones only, with some absent. The sample consists of 550,000 to 800,000 clones, approximately 83% of them appearing once. The sample was also reused in another study, on human thymus T cells.

Sequences were obtained from thymocytes. The receptors were sampled from a girl younger than two with a congenital heart defect.

The J gene is TRBJ1-2, the V gene TRBV5-1, with D perhaps TRBD1 (5 bases). Germline V gives CDR1 SGHRS, CDR2 YFSETQ. This CDR3 has 13 residues. The V end lost 4 bases, the J end lost 4 bases, and 11 bases lay between the germline ends. CDR3 residues: CASSPWTPYGYTF. Here the CDR3 DNA reads TGCGCCAGCAGCCCCTGGACACCCTATGGCTACACCTTC.

The chain is built from TRBV4-3 and TRBJ1-2; TRBD1 matches 9 bases. J gave up 7 bases and V 0 bases, and 6 bases lay outside the gene matches. The CDR3 spans 15 residues. CDR1 is LGHNA and CDR2 is YSLEER in the germline V gene. The CDR3 is CASSQEFRDRAGYTF. In DNA, the CDR3 is TGCGCCAGCAGCCAAGAGTTCCGGGACAGGGCTGGCTACACCTTC.

This clone showed up just once. The chain carries TRBV14 and TRBJ2-7; D possibly corresponds to TRBD2 (5 bases). The germline CDR1 and CDR2 sequences are SGHDN and FVKESK. This CDR3 comprises 20 residues. Trimming shortened V by 0 bases and J by 2 bases, and 26 bases separated the two germline ends. Here the CDR3 DNA reads TGTGCCAGCAGCCAAGAAAAGAGGGCGACCGAGACCCAGCCGACCTACGAGCAGTACTTC. It is translated as CASSQEKRATETQPTYEQYF.

The rearrangement links TRBV18 to TRBJ1-3, with 7 bases that match TRBD1. The CDR3 length is 16 residues. The ends lost 5 bases at V and 2 bases at J; junction bases unmatched: 9. Germline CDR1 KGHSH, CDR2 LQKENI. The CDR3: CASSTSGTAAGNTIYF. The CDR3 bases are TGTGCCAGCTCAACGTCAGGGACAGCGGCTGGAAACACCATATATTTT.

The rearrangement uses TRBV13 and TRBJ2-6; TRBD2 matches at 7 bases. Germline V gene data show CDR1 as PRHDT and CDR2 as FYEKMQ (reference sequence). With V trimmed by 0 bases and J by 0 bases, 11 bases remained unmatched. The CDR3 covers 20 residues. This chain's CDR3 is CASSLGSREGGNSGANVLTF. CDR3 nucleotide sequence: TGTGCCAGCAGCTTAGGTAGCAGGGAGGGTGGGAACTCTGGGGCCAACGTCCTGACTTTC.

In nucleotides, the CDR3 is TGCGCCAGCAGCTTGGAGGGGGCTCCGTCGCTTTACGAGCAGTACTTC. The encoded protein is CASSLEGAPSLYEQYF. This chain links TRBV5-1 with TRBJ2-7; TRBD1 matches at 7 bases. CDR1 and CDR2 from the germline V gene are SGHRS and YFSETQ. V gave up 0 bases and J gave up 4 bases; unmatched junction bases: 10. CDR3 length equals 16 residues.

The chain combines TRBV5-4 with TRBJ1-5; D possibly corresponds to TRBD1 (5 bases). V lost 2 bases and J lost 1, with 10 bases in between. This CDR3 region has 15 residues. Germline CDR1 is SGHNT and CDR2 is YYREEE (reference sequence). This CDR3 reads CASSFQGESNQPQHF. Here the CDR3 DNA reads TGTGCCAGCAGCTTTCAGGGTGAGAGCAATCAGCCCCAGCATTTT. Filled out from reference TRBV5-4 and TRBJ1-5, the complete variable domain reads ETGVTQSPTHLIKTRGQQVTLRCSSQSGHNTVSWYQQALGQGPQFIFQYYREEENGRGNFPPRFSGLQFPNYSSELNVNALELDDSALYLCASSFQGESNQPQHFGDGTRLSIL.

This chain connects TRBV6-5 to TRBJ2-2; 9 bases agree with TRBD1. Germline V gene sequence: CDR1 MNHEY, CDR2 SVGAGI. The V and J ends lost 7 bases and 5 bases, in that order; junction bases with no gene match: 5. This CDR3 has 14 amino acids. This CDR3 is CASNGDRETGELFF. CDR3 DNA: TGTGCCAGCAACGGGGACAGGGAAACCGGGGAGCTGTTTTTT.

The V gene is TRBV5-3, the J gene TRBJ1-6; TRBD1 agrees at 11 bases. TRBV5-3 is known as an ORF, though its function is uncertain. The CDR3 spans 17 residues. V was clipped by 4 bases and J by 13 bases; unmatched bases: 16. The DNA of the CDR3 is TGTGCCAGAAGCCCCCCGGACAGGGGGCGCATTAATGGGCCCCTCCACTTT. Translated, it gives CARSPPDRGRINGPLHF.

J is TRBJ1-2 and V is TRBV28; unclear D gene. CDR3 length: 16 residues. V dropped 7 bases and J dropped 3 bases, with 21 bases sitting between them. Per the germline V gene, CDR1 is MDHEN and CDR2 is SYDVKM. The CDR3 is CASTLFGEGLDYGYTF. The CDR3 DNA follows: TGTGCCAGCACCCTTTTTGGGGAGGGATTGGACTATGGCTACACCTTC.

The V and J genes are TRBV11-2 and TRBJ2-5; D uncertain. The CDR3 has 13 amino acids. V lost 5 bases, J lost 5 bases, and 12 bases lay in between. Germline V gene sequence: CDR1 SGHAT, CDR2 FQNNGV. This CDR3 is CASSNIVVETQYF. In DNA form, the CDR3 reads TGTGCCAGCAGCAACATCGTCGTGGAGACCCAGTACTTC.

V gene TRBV4-1 combines with J gene TRBJ1-6; TRBD1 might be the D (5 bases). This CDR3 spans 17 amino acids. The V and J ends lost 3 bases and 14 bases respectively, with 26 bases between them. Per germline, CDR1 MGHRA and CDR2 YSYEKL. The CDR3 loop reads CASSHVRPGSVFGALHF. Here the CDR3 DNA reads TGCGCCAGCAGCCATGTCCGGCCAGGGTCGGTTTTTGGGGCCCTCCACTTT.

This clone appeared a single time. This rearrangement joins TRBV11-2 to TRBJ2-2; possible D gene TRBD2, 6 bases. This CDR3 comprises 12 residues. Germline V CDR1 and CDR2: SGHAT, FQNNGV. V lost 8 bases to trimming and J lost 5 bases, with 9 bases between them. CDR3 sequence reads: CASGSGTGELFF. The CDR3, as DNA: TGTGCCAGCGGTAGCGGTACCGGGGAGCTGTTTTTT.

The chain joins TRBV7-8 to TRBJ1-5; TRBD1 agrees at 9 bases. The CDR3 length is 15 residues. The junction had 6 bases not matched to a gene; V was cut back by 5 bases and J by 4 bases. Looked up from germline, CDR1 is SGHVS and CDR2 is FQNEAQ. CDR3 amino acids: CASSPGTGSNQPQHF. The CDR3 nucleotides are TGTGCCAGCAGCCCCGGGACAGGGTCTAATCAGCCCCAGCATTTT.

V and J are TRBV27 and TRBJ2-1, with TRBD2 as a possible D gene (7 bases). Trimming stripped 4 bases from V and 5 bases from J, with 21 bases between. From germline, CDR1 is MNHEY and CDR2 SMNVEV (reference sequence). The CDR3 spans 17 residues. CDR3 in amino acids: CASSSDLGGRVNNEQFF. Written as DNA, the CDR3 is TGTGCCAGCAGTTCCGATCTCGGGGGGCGGGTCAACAATGAGCAGTTCTTC.

The V and J genes are TRBV10-2 and TRBJ1-1; no definite D call. Deletions cut 9 bases from V and 1 base from J, with 9 bases between. The germline gives CDR1 WSHSY, CDR2 SAAADI. The CDR3 covers 12 residues. The CDR3 coding sequence is TGCGCCAGTTTTAAACAGAACACTGAAGCTTTCTTT. Amino acid sequence: CASFKQNTEAFF.

A single count supports this clone. J is TRBJ2-2 and V is TRBV11-2, with D maybe TRBD2 (6 bases). Trimming removed 2 bases from V and 6 bases from J, with 7 bases in between. The V gene's germline CDR1 is SGHAT and CDR2 FQNNGV. This CDR3 comprises 13 residues. CDR3 protein: CASSLRGSGELFF. The CDR3 DNA reads TGTGCCAGCAGCTTACGGGGGTCCGGGGAGCTGTTTTTT.

The V gene is TRBV27, the J gene TRBJ2-5; TRBD2 matches 8 bases. Per the germline V gene, CDR1 is MNHEY and CDR2 is SMNVEV (reference sequence). Trimming took 5 bases from V and 5 from J; bases not matched to a gene: 16. The CDR3 sequence is 17 residues long. The CDR3 nucleotides read TGTGCCAGCAGTAGTTATACGGGGGGGCGGCTTCATGAGACCCAGTACTTC. Translating gives CASSSYTGGRLHETQYF.

This chain links TRBV13 with TRBJ2-1, with D tentatively TRBD2 (7 bases). This CDR3 is 14 amino acids long. V lost 3 bases and J 6 bases, leaving 12 bases between the germline ends. From germline, CDR1 is PRHDT and CDR2 FYEKMQ (reference sequence). CDR3 nucleotides: TGTGCCAGCAGCTTGGGGGCTAGCGGCAATGAGCAGTTCTTC. Protein: CASSLGASGNEQFF.

V gene TRBV5-6 combines with J gene TRBJ2-6, with unresolved D. Between the trimmed V and J ends, which lost 4 bases and 4 bases, there was a span of 6 bases. CDR1 is SGHDT and CDR2 is YYEEEE in the germline V gene. The CDR3 is made up of 13 amino acids. The CDR3 reads CASSPLGANVLTF. The CDR3 nucleotides read TGTGCCAGCAGCCCCTTAGGGGCCAACGTCCTGACTTTC.

The chain employs TRBV5-5 and TRBJ1-6; 7 nucleotides align to TRBD1. This CDR3 has 16 amino acids. J was trimmed by 8 bases and V by 4 bases; bases with no gene match: 12. The germline gives CDR1 SGHKS, CDR2 YYEKEE (reference sequence). CDR3 sequence: CASSPTRQGIDSPLHF. CDR3 sequence (DNA): TGTGCCAGCAGCCCAACACGACAGGGAATCGATTCACCCCTCCACTTT.

V and J are TRBV4-3 and TRBJ2-3, with D possibly being TRBD2 (6 bases). Germline V gives CDR1 LGHNA, CDR2 YSLEER. V lost 4 bases and J 2 bases, leaving 13 bases between the germline ends. The CDR3 has 15 residues. The CDR3 bases are TGCGCCAGCAGCCTACTCGGGGGAAACACAGATACGCAGTATTTT. This codes for CASSLLGGNTDTQYF.

The chain is built from TRBV5-1 and TRBJ1-6, with 8 nucleotides matching TRBD1. Germline-derived CDR1 and CDR2 are SGHRS and YFSETQ. The CDR3 runs 16 residues. Trimming took 2 bases from V and 6 from J; bases not matched to a gene: 7. CDR3 sequence: CASSFTGGGLNSPLHF. CDR3 sequence (DNA): TGCGCCAGCAGCTTTACAGGGGGGGGACTTAATTCACCCCTCCACTTT.

The rearrangement joins TRBV2 to TRBJ2-1, with D possibly matching TRBD2 (6 bases). The CDR3 totals 13 residues. The germline V and J ends were trimmed by 10 bases and 0 bases, with 10 bases remaining between them. Germline assignment: CDR1 SNHLY and CDR2 FYNNEI. CDR3 DNA sequence: TGTGCCACCACCGGGAGCTCCTACAATGAGCAGTTCTTC. Its protein product is CATTGSSYNEQFF.

For this clone: Other DNA sequences from this sample encode an identical CDR3 as well. This chain links TRBV9 with TRBJ1-2; D gene uncertain. The CDR3 is 14 amino acids. Trimming took 5 bases from V and 0 from J, leaving 11 bases between them. From germline, CDR1 is SGDLS and CDR2 YYNGEE. The CDR3 DNA is TGTGCCAGCAGTCCGTCGGGAACTAACTATGGCTACACCTTC. Protein product: CASSPSGTNYGYTF.

This chain uses TRBV11-1 with TRBJ2-7, with no clear D. Germline-derived CDR1 and CDR2 are SGHAT and FQDESV (reference sequence). This CDR3 contains 12 residues. The V gene lost 5 bases and the J gene lost 2 bases, with 7 bases spanning the gap. The CDR3 protein is CASSLTPYEQYF. The CDR3 DNA reads as TGTGCCAGCAGCCTAACCCCCTACGAGCAGTACTTC.

The chain carries TRBV11-2 and TRBJ1-5, with TRBD1 as a possible D gene (6 bases). Germline CDR1 is SGHAT and CDR2 is FQNNGV. The CDR3 has 16 residues. Trimming removed 4 bases at V and 4 bases at J, with 17 bases between. This CDR3 reads CASSSREGGPNQPQHF. CDR3 in DNA: TGTGCCAGCAGCTCCCGGGAGGGGGGCCCGAATCAGCCCCAGCATTTT.